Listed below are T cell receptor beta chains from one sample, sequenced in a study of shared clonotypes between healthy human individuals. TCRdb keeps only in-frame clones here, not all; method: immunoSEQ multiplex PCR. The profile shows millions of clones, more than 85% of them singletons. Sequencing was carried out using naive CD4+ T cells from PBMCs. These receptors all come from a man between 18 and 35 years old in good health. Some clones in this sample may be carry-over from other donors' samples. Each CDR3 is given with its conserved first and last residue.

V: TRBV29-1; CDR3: CSVLRNTEAFF
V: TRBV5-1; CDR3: CASSREAREATGANVLTF
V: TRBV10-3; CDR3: CAISESGLALRNEQFF
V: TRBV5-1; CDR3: CASSLLPSGRNEQYF
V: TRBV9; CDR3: CASSVDYRTYEQYF
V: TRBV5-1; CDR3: CASSLEGAGQPQHF
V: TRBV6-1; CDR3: CASRGGTDTQYF
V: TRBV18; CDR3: CASSRPTDPGQPYF
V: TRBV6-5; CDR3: CASSYSSPGINQPQHF
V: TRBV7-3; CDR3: CASSSSRGSYNEQFF
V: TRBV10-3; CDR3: CAISGVWTSGDNEQFF
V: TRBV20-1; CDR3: CSAKRADTQYF
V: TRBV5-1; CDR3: CASSLESSPHNEQFF
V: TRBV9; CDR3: CASSVDPVSETQYF
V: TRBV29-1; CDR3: CSVVGQSDQPQHF
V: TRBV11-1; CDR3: CASSTRSGDGGNIQYF
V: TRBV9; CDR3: CASSPGLAGGSGEQFF
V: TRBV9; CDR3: CASSLSGGGYNEQFF
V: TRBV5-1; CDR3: CASSLFRENTGELFF
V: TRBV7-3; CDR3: CASSLRGARDTEAFF